This T cell receptor (beta chain) came from a study of radiotherapy plus CTLA-4 blockade in lung cancer. Points from the study as a whole: Clones derived from tumor TCRs expanded in blood after radiotherapy plus ipilimumab. Early blood T cell clone dynamics reportedly forecast response best, with interferon-beta.

This CDR3 region has 15 residues. The V gene's germline CDR1 is SGHRS and CDR2 YFSETQ. Losses at the gene ends were 6 bases for V and 5 bases for J; bases not matched to a gene: 7. Notes on this clone: The antigen is not known.

TCRdb's copy holds only in-frame clones and misses some; the assay was immunoSEQ multiplex PCR. This table has some 71,000 clones, about 72% appearing once. Chemo-refractory metastatic non-small-cell lung cancer patients received focal radiation with ipilimumab CTLA-4 blockade. The J gene is TRBJ2-3, the V gene TRBV5-1; 12 bases agree with TRBD2. This sequence was found in a human donor with non-small cell lung cancer whose response to radiotherapy plus ipilimumab could not be evaluated. Some clones in this sample may be carry-over from other donors' samples. This specimen was peripheral blood, taken from a patient treated with radiotherapy plus ipilimumab. The CDR3 region is CASTPSGGAVDTQYF. The CDR3 DNA reads TGCGCCAGCACCCCTAGCGGGGGGGCCGTAGATACGCAGTATTTT.